This T cell receptor beta chain comes out of a study of identical twins. The sample holds many counts of this clonotype. V lost 6 bases, J lost 5 bases, and 7 bases stayed unmatched. Per the germline V gene, CDR1 is ENHRY and CDR2 is SYGVKD. This CDR3 has 14 residues. TCRdb re-called the 5' RACE reads through MiXCR, storing one row per CDR3 protein. The sample holds about 810,000 distinct CDR3 sequences, roughly an eighth seen once. These data were likewise used in another study, on yellow fever vaccine responses in identical twins.

The sequence was obtained from a woman aged 18-35 years in good health. The chain joins TRBV10-3 to TRBJ2-7, with 10 bases fitting TRBD1. Sequencing was carried out using PBMCs. CDR3 sequence: CAISQGQGVHEQYF. The CDR3 coding sequence is TGTGCCATCAGCCAAGGACAGGGGGTCCACGAGCAGTACTTC.